This is a list of T cell receptor beta chains from one sample in a study of blood T cells in healthy people across ages. TCRdb re-derived calls from the 5' RACE reads in MiXCR, one entry per CDR3 protein. Of around 1.7 million distinct CDR3 sequences in the sample, over 25% were seen once. The sample was blood. The receptor set was obtained from a woman in her 30s in good health. Both conserved end residues are part of each CDR3. The D gene is left open where the match is weak. Clone size, where shown, is once, few, many, or a class for clones that have expanded.

abundance: NA
j_gene: TRBJ1-2
d_gene: NA
v_gene: TRBV5-1
CDR3aa: CARSYYVGPNYGYTF
CDR3nt: TGCGCCCGCAGTTACTATGTCGGACCCAACTATGGCTACACCTTC

abundance: NA
j_gene: TRBJ1-4
d_gene: NA
v_gene: TRBV7-9
CDR3aa: CASSTGPTNEKLFF
CDR3nt: TGTGCCAGCAGCACCGGGCCGACCAATGAAAAACTGTTTTTT

abundance: NA
j_gene: TRBJ1-1
d_gene: NA
v_gene: TRBV7-9
CDR3aa: CASSGQSAHGAFF
CDR3nt: TGTGCCAGCAGCGGACAGTCGGCCCATGGTGCTTTCTTT

abundance: NA
j_gene: TRBJ1-5
d_gene: NA
v_gene: TRBV20-1
CDR3aa: CSARDFRGDQPQHF
CDR3nt: TGCAGTGCTAGAGATTTTCGGGGGGATCAGCCCCAGCATTTT

abundance: NA
j_gene: TRBJ2-1
d_gene: TRBD2
v_gene: TRBV4-1
CDR3aa: CASSSFKLLAGDNEQFF
CDR3nt: TGCGCCAGCAGCAGTTTCAAGCTACTAGCGGGGGACAATGAGCAGTTCTTC

abundance: many
j_gene: TRBJ2-3
d_gene: NA
v_gene: TRBV9
CDR3aa: CASSVLSDTQYF
CDR3nt: TGTGCCAGCAGCGTACTCTCAGATACGCAGTATTTT

abundance: NA
j_gene: TRBJ2-3
d_gene: NA
v_gene: TRBV27
CDR3aa: CAGRWLSGTDTQYF
CDR3nt: TGTGCCGGCAGGTGGCTGTCGGGCACAGATACGCAGTATTTT

abundance: NA
j_gene: TRBJ2-1
d_gene: TRBD2
v_gene: TRBV7-2
CDR3aa: CASSSRPASGGSSYNEQFF
CDR3nt: TGTGCCAGCAGCTCGCGACCTGCTAGCGGGGGTAGCTCCTACAATGAGCAGTTCTTC

abundance: many
j_gene: TRBJ2-1
d_gene: NA
v_gene: TRBV12-3/TRBV12-4
CDR3aa: CASSPRNRGGEQFF
CDR3nt: TGTGCCAGCAGCCCACGGAACCGGGGAGGAGAGCAGTTCTTC

abundance: few
j_gene: TRBJ1-6
d_gene: NA
v_gene: TRBV6-6
CDR3aa: CASSQGSSSPLHF
CDR3nt: TGTGCCAGCAGCCAGGGGTCGAGTTCACCCCTCCACTTT

abundance: NA
j_gene: TRBJ2-7
d_gene: NA
v_gene: TRBV15
CDR3aa: CATSRDTWTVTYEQYF
CDR3nt: TGTGCCACCAGCAGAGATACCTGGACAGTCACCTACGAGCAGTACTTC

abundance: NA
j_gene: TRBJ2-5
d_gene: NA
v_gene: TRBV25-1
CDR3aa: CASSSGQLAETQYF
CDR3nt: TGTGCCAGCAGTTCGGGACAACTGGCGGAGACCCAGTACTTC

abundance: NA
j_gene: TRBJ2-7
d_gene: NA
v_gene: TRBV2
CDR3aa: CASSSDTRSIEQYF
CDR3nt: TGTGCCAGCAGTTCCGACACAAGGTCGATAGAGCAGTACTTC

abundance: few
j_gene: TRBJ2-4
d_gene: NA
v_gene: TRBV19
CDR3aa: CASSSWDGTNIQYF
CDR3nt: TGTGCCAGTAGTAGTTGGGACGGTACAAACATTCAGTACTTC

abundance: NA
j_gene: TRBJ2-7
d_gene: TRBD1
v_gene: TRBV18
CDR3aa: CASSPAGQGFGEQYF
CDR3nt: TGTGCCAGCTCACCAGCGGGACAGGGGTTTGGCGAGCAGTACTTC

abundance: few
j_gene: TRBJ1-5
d_gene: NA
v_gene: TRBV6-6
CDR3aa: CASSYPSNSNQPQHF
CDR3nt: TGTGCCAGCAGTTACCCCAGTAATAGCAATCAGCCCCAGCATTTT

abundance: few
j_gene: TRBJ1-1
d_gene: NA
v_gene: TRBV4-3
CDR3aa: CASSQDVGRLNTEAFF
CDR3nt: TGCGCCAGCAGCCAAGATGTCGGGCGCTTGAACACTGAAGCTTTCTTT

abundance: few
j_gene: TRBJ2-5
d_gene: NA
v_gene: TRBV6-2/TRBV6-3
CDR3aa: CASRRSDDWETQYF
CDR3nt: TGTGCCAGCAGGAGGAGCGATGACTGGGAGACCCAGTACTTC

abundance: once
j_gene: TRBJ1-3
d_gene: TRBD1
v_gene: TRBV7-9
CDR3aa: CASSLAGGADTIYF
CDR3nt: TGTGCCAGCAGCTTAGCAGGGGGCGCGGACACCATATATTTT

abundance: NA
j_gene: TRBJ2-5
d_gene: NA
v_gene: TRBV6-6
CDR3aa: CASSYSDSSRETQYF
CDR3nt: TGTGCCAGCAGTTACTCGGACTCAAGTAGGGAGACCCAGTACTTC

abundance: NA
j_gene: TRBJ2-3
d_gene: NA
v_gene: TRBV6-5
CDR3aa: CASSNYPGAQGDTQYF
CDR3nt: TGTGCCAGCAGCAATTACCCCGGGGCCCAAGGGGATACGCAGTATTTT

abundance: few
j_gene: TRBJ2-7
d_gene: TRBD2
v_gene: TRBV7-2
CDR3aa: CASSSRAAGGTLYEQYF
CDR3nt: TGTGCCAGCAGCTCACGCGCGGCGGGAGGGACCCTTTACGAGCAGTACTTC

abundance: NA
j_gene: TRBJ2-1
d_gene: NA
v_gene: TRBV27
CDR3aa: CASSEPGNYNEQFF
CDR3nt: TGTGCCAGCAGTGAACCAGGGAACTACAATGAGCAGTTCTTC

abundance: NA
j_gene: TRBJ2-1
d_gene: NA
v_gene: TRBV20-1
CDR3aa: CSARNGNEQFF
CDR3nt: TGCAGTGCTAGAAACGGCAATGAGCAGTTCTTC

abundance: few
j_gene: TRBJ2-5
d_gene: NA
v_gene: TRBV10-3
CDR3aa: CAISVRQVDVRMETQYF
CDR3nt: TGTGCCATCAGTGTCAGGCAGGTCGACGTCAGGATGGAGACCCAGTACTTC

abundance: NA
j_gene: TRBJ2-1
d_gene: NA
v_gene: TRBV6-1
CDR3aa: CATTDGADTNYNEQFF
CDR3nt: TGTGCCACCACAGACGGTGCAGATACTAATTACAATGAGCAGTTCTTC

abundance: many
j_gene: TRBJ2-7
d_gene: TRBD2
v_gene: TRBV20-1
CDR3aa: CSARAGTRGGIYEQYF
CDR3nt: TGCAGTGCTAGAGCCGGAACGCGGGGGGGCATCTACGAGCAGTACTTC

abundance: many
j_gene: TRBJ2-7
d_gene: NA
v_gene: TRBV20-1
CDR3aa: CSARPRRSPYEQYF
CDR3nt: TGCAGTGCTAGACCTCGGAGATCCCCCTACGAGCAGTACTTC

abundance: few
j_gene: TRBJ2-7
d_gene: TRBD1
v_gene: TRBV4-1
CDR3aa: CASSQAPPGQLAYEQYF
CDR3nt: TGCGCCAGCAGCCAGGCCCCCCCGGGACAGTTAGCCTACGAGCAGTACTTC

abundance: few
j_gene: TRBJ2-1
d_gene: TRBD2
v_gene: TRBV4-3
CDR3aa: CASSRGLAGRAYDEQFF
CDR3nt: TGCGCCAGCAGCCGCGGGCTGGCGGGGAGGGCCTACGATGAGCAGTTCTTC

abundance: few
j_gene: TRBJ2-7
d_gene: NA
v_gene: TRBV7-2
CDR3aa: CASSQTLLYSYEQYF
CDR3nt: TGTGCCAGCAGTCAGACTCTTTTATACTCCTACGAGCAGTACTTC

abundance: many
j_gene: TRBJ1-1
d_gene: NA
v_gene: TRBV5-1
CDR3aa: CASSLAGNPNTEAFF
CDR3nt: TGCGCCAGCAGCTTGGCGGGAAACCCCAACACTGAAGCTTTCTTT

abundance: NA
j_gene: TRBJ2-1
d_gene: TRBD2
v_gene: TRBV7-9
CDR3aa: CASSPGLAGGLYNEQFF
CDR3nt: TGTGCCAGCAGCCCAGGACTAGCGGGGGGCCTCTACAATGAGCAGTTCTTC

abundance: NA
j_gene: TRBJ1-1
d_gene: NA
v_gene: TRBV10-3
CDR3aa: CAISDQQGYTLNTEAFF
CDR3nt: TGTGCCATCAGTGATCAACAGGGATATACGCTGAACACTGAAGCTTTCTTT

abundance: NA
j_gene: TRBJ1-1
d_gene: NA
v_gene: TRBV27
CDR3aa: CASSYQGRLNTEAFF
CDR3nt: TGTGCCAGCAGTTATCAGGGGCGATTGAACACTGAAGCTTTCTTT

abundance: NA
j_gene: TRBJ2-3
d_gene: NA
v_gene: TRBV21-1
CDR3aa: CASSRGLATGCPSTDAQYF
CDR3nt: TGTGCCAGCAGCCGGGGACTAGCGACAGGATGCCCTAGCACAGATGCGCAGTATTTT

abundance: NA
j_gene: TRBJ1-5
d_gene: NA
v_gene: TRBV6-5
CDR3aa: CASSSGRYSNQPQHF
CDR3nt: TGTGCCAGCAGTTCGGGAAGGTATAGCAATCAGCCCCAGCATTTT

abundance: many
j_gene: TRBJ2-1
d_gene: TRBD1
v_gene: TRBV5-1
CDR3aa: CASSFPGQGSSYNEQFF
CDR3nt: TGCGCCAGCAGCTTTCCGGGACAGGGAAGCTCCTACAATGAGCAGTTCTTC

abundance: few
j_gene: TRBJ1-5
d_gene: NA
v_gene: TRBV28
CDR3aa: CASSPPKGTGQPQHF
CDR3nt: TGTGCCAGCAGCCCCCCGAAGGGTACAGGACAGCCCCAGCATTTT

abundance: NA
j_gene: TRBJ2-3
d_gene: TRBD1
v_gene: TRBV5-1
CDR3aa: CASSSGQPSTDTQYF
CDR3nt: TGCGCCAGCAGCTCGGGACAGCCTAGCACAGATACGCAGTATTTT

abundance: many
j_gene: TRBJ1-6
d_gene: TRBD1
v_gene: TRBV6-1
CDR3aa: CASRDREYNSPLHF
CDR3nt: TGTGCCAGCAGGGACAGGGAGTATAATTCACCCCTCCACTTT

abundance: few
j_gene: TRBJ1-5
d_gene: TRBD1
v_gene: TRBV7-9
CDR3aa: CASSLANHRDRLMEPQHF
CDR3nt: TGTGCCAGCAGCTTAGCAAATCACCGGGACAGGCTGATGGAGCCCCAGCATTTT

abundance: NA
j_gene: TRBJ1-5
d_gene: TRBD1
v_gene: TRBV16
CDR3aa: CASGYSGTGGQPQHF
CDR3nt: TGTGCCAGCGGCTATTCCGGGACAGGGGGTCAGCCCCAGCATTTT

abundance: few
j_gene: TRBJ2-2
d_gene: NA
v_gene: TRBV13
CDR3aa: CASSLTGQQVAGELFF
CDR3nt: TGTGCCAGCAGCCTAACCGGACAGCAAGTGGCCGGGGAGCTGTTTTTT

abundance: few
j_gene: TRBJ2-7
d_gene: NA
v_gene: TRBV3-1
CDR3aa: CASSQGLREWYF
CDR3nt: TGTGCCAGCAGCCAAGGTCTACGGGAGTGGTACTTC

abundance: NA
j_gene: TRBJ2-1
d_gene: NA
v_gene: TRBV24-1
CDR3aa: CATRDGAWDEQFF
CDR3nt: TGTGCCACCAGAGATGGCGCATGGGATGAGCAGTTCTTC

abundance: NA
j_gene: TRBJ2-1
d_gene: NA
v_gene: TRBV24-1
CDR3aa: CATSDNPPGRFNEQFF
CDR3nt: TGTGCCACCAGTGACAATCCTCCGGGACGGTTCAATGAGCAGTTCTTC

abundance: NA
j_gene: TRBJ2-2
d_gene: NA
v_gene: TRBV7-9
CDR3aa: CASRIRENTGELFF
CDR3nt: TGTGCCAGCAGAATACGGGAGAACACCGGGGAGCTGTTTTTT

abundance: NA
j_gene: TRBJ1-5
d_gene: TRBD1
v_gene: TRBV7-6
CDR3aa: CASSLEYRTGGNQPQHF
CDR3nt: TGTGCCAGCAGCTTAGAATATCGGACAGGGGGCAATCAGCCCCAGCATTTT

abundance: few
j_gene: TRBJ2-7
d_gene: NA
v_gene: TRBV28
CDR3aa: CASSAHGELDEQYF
CDR3nt: TGTGCCAGCAGCGCGCACGGTGAATTGGACGAGCAGTACTTC

abundance: few
j_gene: TRBJ2-1
d_gene: NA
v_gene: TRBV18
CDR3aa: CASSPLPVGVDNEQFF
CDR3nt: TGTGCCAGCTCACCCCTCCCGGTTGGGGTTGACAATGAGCAGTTCTTC

abundance: NA
j_gene: TRBJ2-2
d_gene: NA
v_gene: TRBV12-3/TRBV12-4
CDR3aa: CASSSQTSTGELFF
CDR3nt: TGTGCCAGCAGCTCTCAGACTAGCACCGGGGAGCTGTTTTTT

abundance: NA
j_gene: TRBJ1-1
d_gene: NA
v_gene: TRBV28
CDR3aa: CASSFASGMNTEAFF
CDR3nt: TGTGCCAGCAGTTTTGCCAGCGGTATGAACACTGAAGCTTTCTTT